One sample yielded the 17 T cell receptor beta chains listed below, sequenced in a study of early T cells in non-severe SARS-CoV-2 infection. TCRdb analysed the 5' RACE reads with MiXCR anew, one entry per CDR3 protein. The sample shows 85,000 to 95,000 distinct CDR3 sequences, approximately 16% of them seen only once. Specimen: whole blood, collected at baseline. Receptor source: an adult who was a healthcare worker with PCR-confirmed SARS-CoV-2 infection or an uninfected control (not recorded which).

The chain has TRBV2 and TRBJ2-7; tentative D call: TRBD1 (5 bases). Trimming took 5 bases from V and 6 from J, leaving 11 bases between them. CDR1 is SNHLY and CDR2 is FYNNEI in the germline V gene. The CDR3 has 12 amino acids. The CDR3 DNA reads as TGTGCCAGCAGTCTTCATGGGGCCGAGCAGTACTTC. It specifies CASSLHGAEQYF.

This clonotype has at least ten counts. The chain couples TRBV12-3 or TRBV12-4 to TRBJ1-1; possible D gene TRBD1, 6 bases. V lost 3 bases and J 3 bases, leaving 14 bases between the germline ends. The CDR3 is 15 residues long. The CDR3 DNA reads TGTGCCAGCAGTTTCTTAGGAGGGGGAGACACTGAAGCTTTCTTT. Protein product: CASSFLGGGDTEAFF.

In nucleotides, the CDR3 is TGTGCCAGCAGCCTTAGCGGTAGGAACACCGGGGAGCTGTTTTTT. Amino acid sequence: CASSLSGRNTGELFF. The rearrangement joins TRBV4-2 to TRBJ2-2; maybe TRBD2 (6 bases). The CDR3 is 15 residues long. The germline V gene has CDR1 LGHNA and CDR2 YNFKEQ. Trimming pared 4 bases from V and 1 base from J, leaving 10 bases between.

The chain employs TRBV6-5 and TRBJ1-2, with 7 bases fitting TRBD1. Trimming removed 2 bases from V and 2 bases from J; junction bases left unmatched: 5. Germline V gene data show CDR1 as MNHEY and CDR2 as SVGAGI. CDR3 length equals 15 residues. The CDR3 protein is CASSYGGGANYGYTF. In DNA, the CDR3 is TGTGCCAGCAGTTACGGAGGGGGCGCCAACTATGGCTACACCTTC.

This clonotype was recorded many times. The J gene is TRBJ2-7, the V gene TRBV28; D is perhaps TRBD1 or TRBD2 (5 bases each). The germline V and J ends were trimmed by 3 bases and 4 bases, with 13 bases remaining between them. The germline CDR1 and CDR2 sequences are MDHEN and SYDVKM. The CDR3 contains 14 residues. CDR3 region: CASSFAGTPYEQYF. The CDR3, as DNA: TGTGCCAGCAGTTTCGCCGGGACCCCTTACGAGCAGTACTTC.

The chain has TRBV2 and TRBJ2-7; TRBD2 agrees at 10 bases. V dropped 2 bases and J dropped 8; count of bases not matched to a gene: 12. CDR1 and CDR2 from the germline V gene are SNHLY and FYNNEI. The CDR3 sequence is 16 residues long. The DNA for the CDR3 is TGTGCCAGCAGTGAAAGCTGGCTAGCGGGAGTCGGGAAGCAGTACTTC. It yields the protein CASSESWLAGVGKQYF.

The sample holds a few counts of this clonotype. The gene calls are TRBV9 and TRBJ2-7; tentatively, D is TRBD1 or TRBD2 (6 bases each). The V gene's germline CDR1 is SGDLS and CDR2 YYNGEE. CDR3 length: 14 residues. V shed 0 bases and J shed 4 bases, with 11 bases lying between them. CDR3 DNA sequence: TGTGCCAGCAGCGTAGGACAAGGGGGGTACGAGCAGTACTTC. Translated, it gives CASSVGQGGYEQYF.

CDR3 nucleotide sequence: TGTGCCAGCAGCCCAGAGTGGGCGGATACGCAGTATTTT. Amino acids: CASSPEWADTQYF. This rearrangement joins TRBV11-2 to TRBJ2-3; D uncertain. The CDR3 is made up of 13 amino acids. In germline, CDR1 is SGHAT, CDR2 FQNNGV. Trimming shortened V by 5 bases and J by 6 bases, and 12 bases separated the two germline ends.

CDR3 residues: CASSPAESYEQYF. CDR3 nucleotide sequence: TGTGCCAGCAGCCCAGCGGAGAGCTACGAGCAGTACTTC. This chain connects TRBV28 to TRBJ2-7; possible D gene TRBD2, 5 bases. CDR1 is MDHEN and CDR2 is SYDVKM in the germline V gene. The CDR3 runs 13 residues. V was pared by 6 bases and J by 3 bases, with 12 bases between.

To note about this clonotype: This clone may be a read error of a much larger clone one base away. The genes are TRBV11-2 and TRBJ2-1; D is unresolved. CDR3 length: 18 residues. Germline values: CDR1 SGHAT, CDR2 FQNNGV. Deletions cut 2 bases from V and 0 bases from J, with 17 bases between. The CDR3 DNA follows: TGTGCCAGCAGCTTATGCGGTGGTGGACGGAGCTCCTACAATGAGCAGTTCTTC. Amino acid sequence: CASSLCGGGRSSYNEQFF.

The chain links TRBV4-3 to TRBJ1-1; D is ambiguous. Germline V gives CDR1 LGHNA, CDR2 YSLEER. Trimming removed 0 bases at V and 6 bases at J, with 11 bases between. This CDR3 region has 14 residues. CDR3 DNA: TGCGCCAGCAGCCAAGATAGTTCAGCGCCTGAAGCTTTCTTT. Translating it yields CASSQDSSAPEAFF.

Many counts were recorded for this clonotype. CDR3: CASSLTAGGPDTQYF. The CDR3 coding sequence is TGTGCCAGCAGCTTAACGGCCGGGGGACCAGATACGCAGTATTTT. The gene calls are TRBV7-7 and TRBJ2-3, with TRBD2 as a possible D gene (6 bases). The CDR3 covers 15 residues. Looked up from germline, CDR1 is SSHAT and CDR2 is FNYEAQ (reference sequence). V shed 2 bases and J shed 4 bases, with 13 bases lying between them. Looking up the rest from reference TRBV7-7 and TRBJ2-3 gives the full variable domain: GAGVSQSPRYKVTKRGQDVTLRCDPISSHATLYWYQQALGQGPEFLTYFNYEAQPDKSGLPSDRFSAERPEGSISTLTIQRTEQRDSAMYRCASSLTAGGPDTQYFGPGTRLTVL.

The chain combines TRBV5-1 with TRBJ2-3; D is perhaps TRBD1 (6 bases). This CDR3 comprises 15 residues. Trimming removed 1 base from V and 2 bases from J, with 11 bases in between. Germline CDR1 SGHRS, CDR2 YFSETQ. CDR3 bases: TGCGCCAGCAGCTTGCAGGGGATGGCCACAGATACGCAGTATTTT. Translation: CASSLQGMATDTQYF.

Many counts were recorded for this clonotype. The V gene is TRBV7-8, the J gene TRBJ2-7; a possible D gene is TRBD1 (7 bases). The CDR3 sequence is 15 residues long. Germline CDR1 SGHVS, CDR2 FQNEAQ. Trimming shortened V by 3 bases and J by 3 bases, and 15 bases separated the two germline ends. The CDR3 coding sequence is TGTGCCAGCAGCTTCGCCAGGGGGGCCCTCTACGAGCAGTACTTC. It specifies CASSFARGALYEQYF.

This clonotype was detected once. V is TRBV4-1 and J is TRBJ1-2; 7 nucleotides line up with TRBD1. The junction had 5 bases not matched to a gene; V was cut back by 2 bases and J by 5 bases. Germline V CDR1 and CDR2: MGHRA, YSYEKL. CDR3 length: 14 residues. Written as DNA, the CDR3 is TGCGCCAGCAGCCAATCGGGACAGATATATGGCTACACCTTC. Translation: CASSQSGQIYGYTF.

This clonotype was observed a handful of times. V is TRBV3-1 and J is TRBJ2-6, with D possibly being TRBD2 (5 bases). Germline loops: CDR1 LGHDT, CDR2 YNNKEL (reference sequence). This CDR3 has 19 residues. The V gene lost 0 bases and the J gene lost 0 bases, with 15 bases spanning the gap. Written as DNA, the CDR3 is TGTGCCAGCAGCCAAGATCTGGCAGGACTTAGCTCTGGGGCCAACGTCCTGACTTTC. It translates to CASSQDLAGLSSGANVLTF.

The chain couples TRBV5-1 to TRBJ2-5; D perhaps matches TRBD1 (6 bases). From germline, CDR1 is SGHRS and CDR2 YFSETQ. With 4 bases removed from V and 5 bases from J, the gap between germline ends came to 12 bases. The CDR3 extends over 13 amino acids. The CDR3, as DNA: TGCGCCAGCAGCACGACAGGCCCGGAGACCCAGTACTTC. Its protein is CASSTTGPETQYF.